The sequence of this T cell receptor beta chain was determined in a study of control samples from healthy donors and cancer patients. V shed 4 bases and J 8 bases; nucleotides not matched to a gene: 8. The CDR3 runs 15 residues. Germline CDR1 reads SGHRS; CDR2 reads YFSETQ. Using immunoSEQ multiplex PCR, the repertoire was profiled, and TCRdb retains in-frame clones only, with some absent. The sample carries 200,000 to 250,000 clones, roughly 94% recorded once. Sequenced material: blood. The sequence came from a man over 45 in good health. The chain is built from TRBV5-1 and TRBJ1-4; 10 nucleotides match TRBD1. CDR3 amino acids: CASSNPTGGGEKLFF. The DNA for the CDR3 is TGCGCCAGCAGCAACCCGACAGGGGGCGGCGAAAAACTGTTTTTT.